The source of this T cell receptor beta chain is a study of T cells after yellow fever vaccination (dated by TCRdb to between 2018 and 2021). Regarding the complete study: The SMART-Seq v4 Ultra Low Input RNA kit was used to prepare libraries from fractions with low cell numbers. Two healthy male donors made up the cohort, one aged 18 to 30 years and the other aged 30 to 40 years. Blood was collected at multiple timepoints before and after primary and secondary immunization, and bulk PBMC replicates and cell subsets were isolated. To track T-cell clones before and after primary and booster YFV17D yellow fever vaccination, bulk TCR alpha and beta repertoires were sequenced longitudinally. What the authors observed across the whole study: After the booster, most clones that had expanded after primary vaccination were detected again (approximately 97% of CD4 and roughly 86% of CD8), suggesting broad maintenance of memory. Only a couple of donors were included in the study, so the extent to which the findings can be generalized is limited. The secondary T-cell response was weaker than the primary response but faster, peaking on day 5 instead of day 15. A small share of clonotypes was detected in both CD4 and CD8 compartments, with the overlap likely arising from convergent recombination. Computational filtering was needed because FACS-sorted repertoires could contain abundant contaminating clonotypes from the bulk population.

As to this clonotype: Which antigen it targets is not known. Per-base quality was not reported, and no clone a single base away is much larger than it.

What the treatment or condition label conveys for this sample: live attenuated yellow fever vaccine strain. Two biological replicates of bulk PBMCs were collected at each blood-draw timepoint. A standard Ficoll-Paque protocol was used to isolate PBMCs from peripheral blood. RNA was extracted with TriZol from bulk PBMCs, CD4 and CD8 fractions, and dextramer-positive and dextramer-negative fractions. CDR1 is given as SGHNT and CDR2 as YYREEE, both from the germline V gene (reference sequence). Relative to germline, V is missing 1 base and J is missing 7 bases, with 6 bases of the junction outside any gene match. The CDR3, from cysteine to phenylalanine, totals 15 residues. Only the CDR3 part of the read is kept: 45 bases, read in frame from the first base. TCRdb names Illumina NovaSeq 6000 as the instrument used. TCR cDNA was synthesized by 5'RACE template switching, through which a universal primer site and unique molecular identifiers were introduced. Priming of cDNA synthesis was performed from both the TCR alpha and TCR beta constant segments. Libraries were amplified in two PCR steps, with sample barcodes and sequencing adapters added in the second step. Sequencing of the libraries was done on either Illumina HiSeq 2500 (2x100 bp) or NovaSeq (2x150 bp). The original methods were these. Demultiplexing of reads and collapsing into UMI consensus sequences were performed with MIGEC, and V(D)J alignment was carried out with MiXCR. Using edgeR on replicate PBMC samples, clonotypes were called vaccine-responding if FDR was below 0.01 and the log2 fold change was above 5 up to day 15. Each bulk clonotype received a CD4 or CD8 identity based on whether the sequenced CD4 or CD8 repertoire contained that clonotype at higher abundance. TCRdb's own reprocessing of the public reads used fastp at Q25 and MiXCR and kept productive beta chains. For every CDR3 protein sequence, its rows merge into one entry that carries the most common genes and DNA. These V and J calls rely on TCRdb rather than the paper's analysis. The sample contains about 300,000 distinct CDR3 sequences, around 4.1% of them found a single time. The ten largest clones represent more than 20% of the sample.

The sequence was obtained from a young man who received the YFV17D yellow fever vaccine. This receptor chain uses TRBV5-4 and TRBJ2-5, with TRBD1 matching 11 junction bases. The sequencing used PBMCs, collected 5 days after the yellow fever booster vaccination. The CDR3 region reads CASSLWGQGVGTQYF. DNA sequence: TGTGCCAGCAGCTTGTGGGGACAGGGGGTTGGGACCCAGTACTTC.